This T cell receptor (beta chain) emerged from a study of human thymus T cells. The thymus was resected at corrective cardiac surgery. Donors were healthy Finnish infants having corrective surgery for congenital heart defects. TCRdb's table, derived via immunoSEQ multiplex PCR, lists solely in-frame clones and lacks some. Of roughly 86,000 clones in the sample, 95% to 98% are singletons; the top ten hold 0.025% to 0.035%. This CDR3 has 19 amino acids. The V gene is TRBV12-1, the J gene TRBJ2-5; TRBD2, as called in the table, went unchecked against the DNA. TRBV12-1 is designated a pseudogene. Sequenced sample: thymus tissue. This sequence originates from a boy under two years old with a congenital heart defect but otherwise immunologically healthy. The chain's CDR3 is CASSFRILRLAGVQETQYF. The CDR3, as DNA: TGTGCCAGCAGCTTTAGGATATTGAGGCTAGCGGGAGTTCAAGAGACCCAGTACTTC.